Listed here are 27 T cell receptor beta chains from one sample, sequenced in a study of CD8 T cells in Susac syndrome. It was with random hexamers that 0.5 to 1 ug RNA was reverse transcribed. One entry per CDR3 protein results from TCRdb running MiXCR on the immunoSEQ multiplex PCR reads. The repertoire holds about 200,000 distinct CDR3 sequences, roughly 96% seen once, with around 0.085% in the top ten. The specimen sequenced was CD4+ T cells from PBMCs. These receptors were collected from a human donor with multiple sclerosis.

CDR3: CASSPIGGPTDTQYF. CDR3 DNA: TGTGCCAGCAGCCCCATCGGGGGGCCCACAGATACGCAGTATTTT. The rearrangement uses TRBV7-3 and TRBJ2-3; a possible D gene is TRBD2 (7 bases). Deletions cut 5 bases from V and 2 bases from J, with 14 bases between. Germline V gives CDR1 SGHTA, CDR2 FQGTGA. The CDR3 consists of 15 residues.

The chain uses TRBV29-1 and TRBJ1-1, with D possibly being TRBD1 (5 bases). This CDR3 region has 12 residues. V lost 3 bases and J lost 3, with 8 bases in between. Germline CDR1 reads SQVTM; CDR2 reads ANQGSEA. CDR3 in DNA: TGCAGCGTTGAGAAGGGGTACACTGAAGCTTTCTTT. This sequence encodes CSVEKGYTEAFF.

The chain joins TRBV30 to TRBJ1-1; D ambiguous. Germline V gene sequence: CDR1 GTSNPN, CDR2 SVGIG (reference sequence). V gave up 5 bases and J gave up 6 bases, with 13 bases separating them. The CDR3 loop spans 12 amino acids. CDR3 sequence: CAWGYPDPEAFF. The CDR3, as DNA: TGTGCCTGGGGATATCCGGACCCTGAAGCTTTCTTT. Full variable domain (outside the CDR3, taken from reference TRBV30 and TRBJ1-1): SQTIHQWPATLVQPVGSPLSLECTVEGTSNPNLYWYRQAAGRGLQLLFYSVGIGQISSEVPQNLSASRPQDRQFILSSKKLLLSDSGFYLCAWGYPDPEAFFGQGTRLTVV.

This clonotype was picked up a small number of times. The chain links TRBV29-1 to TRBJ1-2; D remains ambiguous. Germline V CDR1 and CDR2: SQVTM, ANQGSEA. This CDR3 contains 11 residues. Trimming shortened V by 4 bases and J by 0 bases, and 3 bases separated the two germline ends. DNA for the CDR3: TGCAGCGTTGTGTCTAACTATGGCTACACCTTC. Its protein is CSVVSNYGYTF. Complete variable domain (other parts from reference TRBV29-1 and TRBJ1-2): SAVISQKPSRDICQRGTSLTIQCQVDSQVTMMFWYRQQPGQSLTLIATANQGSEATYESGFVIDKFPISRPNLTFSTLTVSNMSPEDSSIYLCSVVSNYGYTFGSGTRLTVV.

The rearrangement links TRBV14 to TRBJ1-4; 12 nucleotides match TRBD1. CDR1 is SGHDN, CDR2 FVKESK, per germline. The CDR3 length is 16 residues. V shed 4 bases, J shed 8 bases, and the junction held 8 bases outside the gene matches. CDR3 in DNA: TGTGCCAGCAGCCCCGGGGACAGGGGGCGTGGGGAAAAACTGTTTTTT. As protein: CASSPGDRGRGEKLFF.

The table lists this clonotype with a count of one. This chain uses TRBV4-2 with TRBJ1-1, with D uncertain. Germline V gene sequence: CDR1 LGHNA, CDR2 YNFKEQ. This CDR3 comprises 12 residues. The ends were cut back, 0 bases at V and 11 bases at J, with 10 bases in the middle. CDR3 sequence: CASSQDLGGAFF. The DNA of the CDR3 is TGTGCCAGCAGCCAAGATCTGGGCGGCGCTTTCTTT.

This chain joins TRBV20-1 and TRBJ1-2, with unresolved D. Per the germline V gene, CDR1 is DFQATT and CDR2 is SNEGSKA (reference sequence). Trimming cost V 3 bases and J 4 bases, with 18 bases left between them. CDR3 size: 15 residues. This CDR3 is CSASGVGRTAYGYTF. DNA of the CDR3: TGCAGTGCTAGTGGGGTCGGGAGGACTGCCTATGGCTACACCTTC.

V and J are TRBV5-1 and TRBJ2-5; unclear D gene. This CDR3 has 14 residues. Trimming pared 4 bases from V and 1 base from J, leaving 11 bases between. The V gene's germline CDR1 is SGHRS and CDR2 YFSETQ. CDR3: CASSPKPSQETQYF. CDR3 in DNA: TGCGCCAGCAGCCCAAAACCCAGCCAAGAGACCCAGTACTTC. Together with reference TRBV5-1 and TRBJ2-5, the CDR3 gives the full variable domain: KAGVTQTPRYLIKTRGQQVTLSCSPISGHRSVSWYQQTPGQGLQFLFEYFSETQRNKGNFPGRFSGRQFSNSRSEMNVSTLELGDSALYLCASSPKPSQETQYFGPGTRLLVL.

For the CDR3, the DNA is TGTGCCAGCAGCTTAAATACAGGACTAGCGGGGCGGTTGTACTTC. Translated: CASSLNTGLAGRLYF. The chain employs TRBV7-3 and TRBJ2-7; the match to TRBD2 covers 12 bases. Germline V gene data show CDR1 as SGHTA and CDR2 as FQGTGA. This CDR3 is 15 amino acids long. The trim removed 1 base at V and 12 bases at J, leaving 10 bases unmatched.

The chain uses TRBV5-6 and TRBJ2-3; D is ambiguous. Germline CDR1 reads SGHDT; CDR2 reads YYEEEE. The length of the CDR3 is 13 residues. V was trimmed by 2 bases and J by 6 bases, leaving 10 bases between them. The CDR3 bases are TGTGCCAGCAGCTTTTCTTATGCGGATACGCAGTATTTT. It encodes CASSFSYADTQYF.

The chain employs TRBV27 and TRBJ2-1, with D perhaps TRBD1 (5 bases). With 5 bases removed from V and 4 bases from J, the gap between germline ends came to 12 bases. The V gene's germline CDR1 is MNHEY and CDR2 SMNVEV (reference sequence). The CDR3 length is 14 residues. CDR3 in DNA: TGTGCCAGCAGTCCTTTGGACAAATACAATGAGCAGTTCTTC. Encoded protein: CASSPLDKYNEQFF.

V is TRBV20-1 and J is TRBJ1-6; D may be TRBD1 (5 bases). Germline V gene sequence: CDR1 DFQATT, CDR2 SNEGSKA (reference sequence). Trimming removed 5 bases from V and 4 bases from J, with 15 bases in between. The CDR3 runs 15 residues. CDR3 in DNA: TGCAGTGCTGGCCCCCCGGGACCTTATAATTCACCCCTCCACTTT. This gives the protein CSAGPPGPYNSPLHF.

This chain links TRBV25-1 with TRBJ2-7, with a tentative D call TRBD2 (5 bases). This CDR3 region has 13 residues. Germline V lookup: CDR1 MGHDK, CDR2 SYGVNS. Trimming left V 10 bases short and J 6 bases short, with 19 bases between. CDR3 in amino acids: CATEIHGVREQYF. CDR3 in DNA: TGTGCCACCGAGATCCACGGGGTTCGCGAGCAGTACTTC.

The J gene is TRBJ1-2, the V gene TRBV3-1; no firm D call. The germline gives CDR1 LGHDT, CDR2 YNNKEL (reference sequence). V was trimmed by 0 bases and J by 4 bases, leaving 9 bases between them. The CDR3 runs to 14 residues. The CDR3 DNA reads TGTGCCAGCAGCCAAGAAAAACGGGGCTATGGCTACACCTTC. The encoded protein is CASSQEKRGYGYTF.

The V and J genes are TRBV2 and TRBJ2-5, with 7 nucleotides matching TRBD1. Germline V CDR1 and CDR2: SNHLY, FYNNEI. V shed 7 bases and J 1 base; nucleotides not matched to a gene: 6. The CDR3 loop spans 14 amino acids. CDR3: CASKPRQGQETQYF. The CDR3 DNA is TGTGCCAGCAAACCGAGACAGGGCCAAGAGACCCAGTACTTC. The full variable domain, in which reference TRBV2 and TRBJ2-5 provide the parts outside the CDR3, is EPEVTQTPSHQVTQMGQEVILRCVPISNHLYFYWYRQILGQKVEFLVSFYNNEISEKSEIFDDQFSVERPDGSNFTLKIRSTKLEDSAMYFCASKPRQGQETQYFGPGTRLLVL.

V is TRBV20-1 and J is TRBJ2-7, with D maybe TRBD1 (5 bases). Trimming cost V 6 bases and J 4 bases, with 25 bases left between them. The germline CDR1 and CDR2 sequences are DFQATT and SNEGSKA (reference sequence). The CDR3 has 16 amino acids. Written as DNA, the CDR3 is TGCAGTGCCCACGATCCGTCTGGGGCCGTGGTTTACGAGCAGTACTTC. The encoded protein is CSAHDPSGAVVYEQYF.

This sequence joins TRBV5-1 and TRBJ1-2, with 9 bases matching TRBD1. Germline CDR1 is SGHRS and CDR2 is YFSETQ. V was clipped by 0 bases and J by 7 bases; unmatched bases: 10. This CDR3 region has 16 residues. CDR3: CASSLGWPGQGSGYTF. CDR3 DNA: TGCGCCAGCAGCTTGGGCTGGCCGGGACAGGGTTCTGGCTACACCTTC.

The chain is built from TRBV19 and TRBJ1-1, with D maybe TRBD1 (5 bases). The CDR3 runs 14 residues. CDR1 LNHDA and CDR2 SQIVND come from the germline V gene (reference sequence). Trimming stripped 9 bases from V and 0 bases from J, with 14 bases between. Here the CDR3 DNA reads TGTGCCAGCCGGGGACGGGGAATGAACACTGAAGCTTTCTTT. Translation gives CASRGRGMNTEAFF.

This chain links TRBV18 with TRBJ1-2, with no clear D. This CDR3 has 15 residues. The germline CDR1 and CDR2 sequences are KGHSH and LQKENI. V lost 0 bases and J lost 8, with 16 bases in between. CDR3 loop: CASSPPVGAEDGYTF. Here the CDR3 DNA reads TGTGCCAGCTCACCACCGGTTGGAGCCGAGGACGGCTACACCTTC.

The CDR3 nucleotides read TGCAGCGTTGAAGTCATGAACACTGAAGCTTTCTTT. Residues: CSVEVMNTEAFF. V gene TRBV29-1 combines with J gene TRBJ1-1; no clear D gene. Germline V gene data show CDR1 as SQVTM and CDR2 as ANQGSEA. V was shortened by 1 base and J by 0 bases, with 3 bases between the two germline ends. The CDR3 has 12 amino acids. The full variable domain, its missing parts supplied by reference TRBV29-1 and TRBJ1-1, is SAVISQKPSRDICQRGTSLTIQCQVDSQVTMMFWYRQQPGQSLTLIATANQGSEATYESGFVIDKFPISRPNLTFSTLTVSNMSPEDSSIYLCSVEVMNTEAFFGQGTRLTVV.

This clonotype was observed a single time. The rearrangement joins TRBV20-1 to TRBJ1-1; D remains ambiguous. The CDR3 sequence is 13 residues long. Trimming cost V 5 bases and J 4 bases, with 14 bases left between them. In germline, CDR1 is DFQATT, CDR2 SNEGSKA (reference sequence). Here the CDR3 reads CSARSVSGTEAFF. CDR3 nucleotides: TGCAGTGCTCGATCCGTGTCAGGCACTGAAGCTTTCTTT.

There are a few counts of this clonotype. V usage is TRBV7-9 and J usage is TRBJ1-1, with D hard to call. The CDR3 spans 14 residues. Trimming removed 2 bases from V and 1 base from J, with 8 bases in between. From germline, CDR1 is SEHNR and CDR2 FQNEAQ (reference sequence). The CDR3 DNA sequence: TGTGCCAGCAGCTTATCCCTTGGGAACACTGAAGCTTTCTTT. Its translation is CASSLSLGNTEAFF.

The V and J genes are TRBV29-1 and TRBJ2-3, with 11 bases lining up with TRBD1. The J segment lost 1 base and the V segment lost 7 bases, leaving 16 bases of the junction unmatched. The length of the CDR3 is 18 residues. Germline V CDR1 and CDR2: SQVTM, ANQGSEA. The CDR3 sequence is CSAKDRGRLQWGTDTQYF. DNA for the CDR3: TGCAGCGCCAAGGACAGGGGGCGCCTACAATGGGGCACAGATACGCAGTATTTT.

For the CDR3, the DNA is TGCAGTGCTAGGGACTTTAGCGGGGGCCCCAATACGCAGTATTTT. Translated: CSARDFSGGPNTQYF. The V and J genes are TRBV20-1 and TRBJ2-3; 9 bases agree with TRBD2. V was clipped by 3 bases and J by 7 bases; unmatched bases: 11. The CDR3 contains 15 residues. CDR1 and CDR2 from the germline V gene are DFQATT and SNEGSKA (reference sequence).

This clonotype has a single count. This chain connects TRBV5-1 to TRBJ2-1, with 8 bases matching TRBD1. The CDR3 is made up of 14 amino acids. The V and J ends lost 5 bases and 6 bases, in that order; junction bases with no gene match: 7. Germline lookup yields CDR1 SGHRS and CDR2 YFSETQ. The CDR3 sequence is CASRPTGDGNEQFF. In nucleotides, the CDR3 is TGCGCCAGCAGGCCGACAGGGGATGGCAATGAGCAGTTCTTC.

The chain couples TRBV9 to TRBJ2-1; possibly TRBD1 for D (6 bases). Germline CDR1 reads SGDLS; CDR2 reads YYNGEE. CDR3 size: 14 residues. V shed 3 bases and J shed 3 bases, with 10 bases lying between them. Here the CDR3 DNA reads TGTGCCAGCAGCGCCCACAGGGTCTACAATGAGCAGTTCTTC. Its protein is CASSAHRVYNEQFF.

The chain uses TRBV20-1 and TRBJ2-7; the D gene is possibly TRBD1 (5 bases). CDR1 is DFQATT and CDR2 is SNEGSKA in the germline V gene (reference sequence). The V gene lost 4 bases and the J gene lost 0 bases, with 10 bases spanning the gap. The CDR3 loop spans 13 amino acids. The CDR3: CSAKGLRSYEQYF. The CDR3 nucleotides read TGCAGTGCTAAGGGGCTCCGCTCCTACGAGCAGTACTTC.